This T cell receptor beta chain was sequenced during a study of technical replicates of blood from several donors. This CDR3 spans 14 amino acids. CDR1 is SGHTA and CDR2 is FQGNSA in the germline V gene. Trimming took 3 bases from V and 8 from J; bases not matched to a gene: 9. Method: immunoSEQ multiplex PCR; TCRdb's copy keeps in-frame clones and lacks some. There are roughly 50,000 clones in the sample; over 90% occur only once, and roughly 3.1% lies in the top ten. This receptor was obtained from a human donor in good health. Some clones in this sample may be carry-over from other donors' samples. Sequenced sample: PBMCs. The chain joins TRBV7-2 to TRBJ1-2; 7 bases line up with TRBD1. The CDR3 is CASSFSPPGGGYTF. The CDR3 DNA reads TGTGCCAGCAGCTTTTCACCCCCAGGGGGAGGCTACACCTTC.